This T cell receptor beta chain was retrieved from a study of cytomegalovirus exposure and HLA in healthy donors. Study-level findings and limits: Sequencing depth across donors, presence/absence analyses assumed, was roughly uniform. By HLA locus, TCR association rates varied in a later analysis, with DRB1 showing the most and HLA-C the fewest. About 87% or about 30% of the time was how often most TCR beta V segments were productive, according to an earlier analysis. The analysis excluded some indistinguishable V segments, including TRBV6-2 and TRBV6-3.

Concerning this clone: Its target is unknown.

V was shortened by 2 bases and J by 0 bases, with 17 bases between the two germline ends. The CDR3 is 18 amino acids. The germline V gene encodes CDR1 LNHDA and CDR2 SQIVND (reference sequence). The study ran its PCR with 60 Vbeta and 13 Jbeta primers. The data were produced by immunoSEQ multiplex PCR, yet TCRdb's version contains in-frame clones alone and is incomplete. The data contain about 120,000 clones, 65% of them singletons. The specimen was PBMCs. This chain connects TRBV19 to TRBJ2-1; D possibly corresponds to TRBD2 (5 bases). This receptor was obtained from a woman aged 40 to 50 in good health and CMV-seropositive. The CDR3 spells CASSIMVRVGSSYNEQFF. DNA for the CDR3: TGTGCCAGTAGTATAATGGTGCGGGTGGGGAGCTCCTACAATGAGCAGTTCTTC.